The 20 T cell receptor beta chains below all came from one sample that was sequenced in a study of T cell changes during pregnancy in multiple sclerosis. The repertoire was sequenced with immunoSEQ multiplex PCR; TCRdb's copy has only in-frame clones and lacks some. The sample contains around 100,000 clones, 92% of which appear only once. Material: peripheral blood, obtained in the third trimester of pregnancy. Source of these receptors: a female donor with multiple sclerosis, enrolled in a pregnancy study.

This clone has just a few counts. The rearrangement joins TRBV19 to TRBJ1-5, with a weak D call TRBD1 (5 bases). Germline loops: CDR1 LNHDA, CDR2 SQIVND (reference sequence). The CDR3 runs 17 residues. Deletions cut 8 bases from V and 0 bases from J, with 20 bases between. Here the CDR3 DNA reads TGTGCCAGTTGTGCCAAGCCGGGGGGAGTTAGCAATCAGCCCCAGCATTTT. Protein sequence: CASCAKPGGVSNQPQHF.

Here the CDR3 DNA reads TGTGCCAGCAGTTTATCGGTGCAGAGGGGGGGTGGCTACACCTTC. Amino acid sequence: CASSLSVQRGGGYTF. The chain has TRBV27 and TRBJ1-2; the D gene is possibly TRBD1 (6 bases). CDR3 length: 15 amino acids. CDR1 MNHEY and CDR2 SMNVEV come from the germline V gene (reference sequence). Trimming left V 0 bases short and J 7 bases short, with 15 bases between.

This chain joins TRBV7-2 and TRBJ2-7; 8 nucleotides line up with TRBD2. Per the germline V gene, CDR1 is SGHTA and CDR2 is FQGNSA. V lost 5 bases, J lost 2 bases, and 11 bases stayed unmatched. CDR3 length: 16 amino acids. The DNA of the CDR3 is TGTGCCAGCAGCGTCGAACTTAGCGGGGTGACCTACGAGCAGTACTTC. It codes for CASSVELSGVTYEQYF. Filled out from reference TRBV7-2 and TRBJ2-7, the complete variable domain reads GAGVSQSPSNKVTEKGKDVELRCDPISGHTALYWYRQSLGQGLEFLIYFQGNSAPDKSGLPSDRFSAERTGGSVSTLTIQRTQQEDSAVYLCASSVELSGVTYEQYFGPGTRLTVT.

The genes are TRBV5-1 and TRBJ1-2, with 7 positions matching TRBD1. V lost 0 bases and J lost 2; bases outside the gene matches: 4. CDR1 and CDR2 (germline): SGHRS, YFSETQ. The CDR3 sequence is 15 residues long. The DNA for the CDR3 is TGCGCCAGCAGCTTGGTTGACAGGGACAACTATGGCTACACCTTC. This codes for CASSLVDRDNYGYTF.

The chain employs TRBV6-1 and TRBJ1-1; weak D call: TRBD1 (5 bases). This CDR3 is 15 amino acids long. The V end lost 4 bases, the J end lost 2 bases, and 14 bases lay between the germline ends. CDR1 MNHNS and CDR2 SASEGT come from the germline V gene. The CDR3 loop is CASSGPTALNTEAFF. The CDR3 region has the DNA TGTGCCAGCAGTGGCCCGACAGCCCTTAACACTGAAGCTTTCTTT.

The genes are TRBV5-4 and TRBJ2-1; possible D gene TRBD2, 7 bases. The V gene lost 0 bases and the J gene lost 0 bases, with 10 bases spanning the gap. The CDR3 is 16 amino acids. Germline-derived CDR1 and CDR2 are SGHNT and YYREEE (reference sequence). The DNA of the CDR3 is TGTGCCAGCAGCTTGGGAGGGGGGGGCTCCTACAATGAGCAGTTCTTC. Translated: CASSLGGGGSYNEQFF. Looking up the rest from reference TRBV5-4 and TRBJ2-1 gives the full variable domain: ETGVTQSPTHLIKTRGQQVTLRCSSQSGHNTVSWYQQALGQGPQFIFQYYREEENGRGNFPPRFSGLQFPNYSSELNVNALELDDSALYLCASSLGGGGSYNEQFFGPGTRLTVL.

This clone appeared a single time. CDR3: CATGQGASGANVLTF. DNA of the CDR3: TGCGCCACAGGACAGGGGGCTTCTGGGGCCAACGTCCTGACTTTC. The chain couples TRBV5-1 to TRBJ2-6; 11 bases map to TRBD1. The CDR3 runs to 15 residues. After removal of 9 bases from V and 1 base from J, the junction contained 3 bases not matched to a gene. Germline V gives CDR1 SGHRS, CDR2 YFSETQ.

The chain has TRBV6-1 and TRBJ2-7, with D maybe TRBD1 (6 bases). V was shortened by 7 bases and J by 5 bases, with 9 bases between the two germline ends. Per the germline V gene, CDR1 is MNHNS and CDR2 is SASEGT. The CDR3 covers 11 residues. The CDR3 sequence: CASNNRDEQYF. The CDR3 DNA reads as TGTGCCAGCAACAACAGGGACGAGCAGTACTTC.

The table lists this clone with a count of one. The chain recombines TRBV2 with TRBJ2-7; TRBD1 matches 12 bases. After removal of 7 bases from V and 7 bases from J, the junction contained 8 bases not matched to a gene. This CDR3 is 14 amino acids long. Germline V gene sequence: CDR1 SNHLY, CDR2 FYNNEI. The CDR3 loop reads CASIPGQGAGEQYF. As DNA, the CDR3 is TGTGCCAGCATTCCGGGACAGGGGGCGGGGGAGCAGTACTTC.

The CDR3 DNA follows: TGTGCCAGCTCACGAGAGAGGGTCTCTGGAAACACCATATATTTT. Its protein product is CASSRERVSGNTIYF. V usage is TRBV18 and J usage is TRBJ1-3, with D unclear. CDR1 KGHSH and CDR2 LQKENI come from the germline V gene. Trimming took off 4 bases at V and 0 bases at J, with 10 bases between the two ends. CDR3 size: 15 residues.

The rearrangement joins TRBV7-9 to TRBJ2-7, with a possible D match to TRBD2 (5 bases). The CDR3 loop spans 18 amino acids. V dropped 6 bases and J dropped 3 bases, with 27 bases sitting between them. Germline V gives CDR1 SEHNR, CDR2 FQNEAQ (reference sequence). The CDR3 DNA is TGTGCCAGCAGTTCCGATATGTGGACCGGGAACTTAGACTACGAGCAGTACTTC. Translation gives CASSSDMWTGNLDYEQYF.

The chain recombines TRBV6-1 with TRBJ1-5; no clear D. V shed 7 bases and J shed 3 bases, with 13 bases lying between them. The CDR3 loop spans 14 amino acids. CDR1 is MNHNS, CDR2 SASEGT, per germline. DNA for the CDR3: TGTGCCAGCATAGAGTCACTAGTCAATCAGCCCCAGCATTTT. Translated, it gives CASIESLVNQPQHF.

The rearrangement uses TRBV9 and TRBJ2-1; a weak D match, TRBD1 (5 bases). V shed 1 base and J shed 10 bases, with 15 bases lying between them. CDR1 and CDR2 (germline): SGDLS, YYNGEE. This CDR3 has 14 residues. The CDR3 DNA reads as TGTGCCAGCAGCGTAACCCCCAGACAGTCGGAGCAGTTCTTC. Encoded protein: CASSVTPRQSEQFF.

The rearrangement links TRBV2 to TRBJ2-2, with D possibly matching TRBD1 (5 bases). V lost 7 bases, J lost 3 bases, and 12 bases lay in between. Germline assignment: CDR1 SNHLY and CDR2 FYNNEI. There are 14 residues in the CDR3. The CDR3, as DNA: TGTGCCAGCACCCCAGGGATTTACACCGGGGAGCTGTTTTTT. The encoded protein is CASTPGIYTGELFF. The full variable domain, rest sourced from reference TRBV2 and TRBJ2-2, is EPEVTQTPSHQVTQMGQEVILRCVPISNHLYFYWYRQILGQKVEFLVSFYNNEISEKSEIFDDQFSVERPDGSNFTLKIRSTKLEDSAMYFCASTPGIYTGELFFGEGSRLTVL.

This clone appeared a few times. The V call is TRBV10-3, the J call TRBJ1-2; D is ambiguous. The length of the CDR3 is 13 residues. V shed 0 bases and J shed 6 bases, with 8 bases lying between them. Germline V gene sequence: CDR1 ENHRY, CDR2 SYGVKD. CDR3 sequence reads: CAISESLRDGYTF. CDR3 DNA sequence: TGTGCCATCAGTGAGTCGTTGAGGGATGGCTACACCTTC.

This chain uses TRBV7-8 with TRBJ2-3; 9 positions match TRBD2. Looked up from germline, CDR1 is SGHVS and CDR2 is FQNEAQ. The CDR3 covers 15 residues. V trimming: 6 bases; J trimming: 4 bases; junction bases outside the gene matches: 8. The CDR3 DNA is TGTGCCAGCAGACGGGCTAGCGGGAAATCAGATACGCAGTATTTT. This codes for CASRRASGKSDTQYF.

The CDR3 is CASSLAGWVHYGYTF. CDR3 in DNA: TGTGCCAGCAGCTTAGCGGGCTGGGTCCACTATGGCTACACCTTC. The V and J genes are TRBV7-2 and TRBJ1-2, with D uncertain. Germline V lookup: CDR1 SGHTA, CDR2 FQGNSA. Trimming took off 0 bases at V and 3 bases at J, with 11 bases between the two ends. The CDR3 spans 15 residues.

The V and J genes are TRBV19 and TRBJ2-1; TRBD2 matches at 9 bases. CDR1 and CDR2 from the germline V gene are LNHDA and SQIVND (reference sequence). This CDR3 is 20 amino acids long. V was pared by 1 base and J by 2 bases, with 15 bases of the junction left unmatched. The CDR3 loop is CASSIGKRGDLIDPYNEQFF. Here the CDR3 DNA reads TGTGCCAGTAGTATAGGAAAGCGGGGGGACCTGATCGATCCCTACAATGAGCAGTTCTTC. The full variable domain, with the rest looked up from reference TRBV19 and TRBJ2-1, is DGGITQSPKYLFRKEGQNVTLSCEQNLNHDAMYWYRQDPGQGLRLIYYSQIVNDFQKGDIAEGYSVSREKKESFPLTVTSAQKNPTAFYLCASSIGKRGDLIDPYNEQFFGPGTRLTVL.

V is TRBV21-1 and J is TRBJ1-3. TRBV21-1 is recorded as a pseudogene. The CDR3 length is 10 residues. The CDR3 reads CASRFRRGYF. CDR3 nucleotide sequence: TGTGCCAGCAGATTCCGACGGGGATATTTT.

In DNA form, the CDR3 reads TGCAGCGTCCTCGGACAGGGAACGAACACTGAAGCTTTCTTT. This encodes CSVLGQGTNTEAFF. The chain has TRBV29-1 and TRBJ1-1; 8 bases are a match to TRBD1. The CDR3 runs to 14 residues. V was clipped by 6 bases and J by 1 base; unmatched bases: 7. The germline V gene encodes CDR1 SQVTM and CDR2 ANQGSEA.